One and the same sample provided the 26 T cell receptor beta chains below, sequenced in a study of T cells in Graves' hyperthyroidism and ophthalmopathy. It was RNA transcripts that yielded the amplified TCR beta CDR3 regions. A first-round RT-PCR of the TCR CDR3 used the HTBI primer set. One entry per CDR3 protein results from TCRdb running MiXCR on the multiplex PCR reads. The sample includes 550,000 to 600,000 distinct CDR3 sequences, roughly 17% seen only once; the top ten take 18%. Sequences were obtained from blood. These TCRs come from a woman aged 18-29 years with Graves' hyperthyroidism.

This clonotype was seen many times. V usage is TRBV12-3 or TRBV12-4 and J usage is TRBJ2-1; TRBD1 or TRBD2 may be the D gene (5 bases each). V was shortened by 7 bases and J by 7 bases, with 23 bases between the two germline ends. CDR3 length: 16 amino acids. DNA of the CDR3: TGTGCCAGCACCACGGGCCCAGCGGAATGGGGGAATGAGCAGTTCTTC. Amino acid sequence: CASTTGPAEWGNEQFF.

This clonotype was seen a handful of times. CDR3 residues: CATSRDWAGANYGYTF. Written as DNA, the CDR3 is TGTGCCACCAGCAGAGATTGGGCAGGTGCTAACTATGGCTACACCTTC. The genes are TRBV15 and TRBJ1-2; D is undetermined. The V and J ends lost 0 bases and 0 bases respectively, with 11 bases between them. The CDR3 totals 16 residues. Looked up from germline, CDR1 is LNHNV and CDR2 is YYDKDF (reference sequence).

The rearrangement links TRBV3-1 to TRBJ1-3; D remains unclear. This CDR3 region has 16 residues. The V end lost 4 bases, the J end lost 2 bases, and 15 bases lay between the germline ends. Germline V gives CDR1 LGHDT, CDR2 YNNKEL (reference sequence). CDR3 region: CASSRFIPVAGNTIYF. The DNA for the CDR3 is TGTGCCAGCAGCCGTTTCATTCCGGTGGCTGGAAACACCATATATTTT.

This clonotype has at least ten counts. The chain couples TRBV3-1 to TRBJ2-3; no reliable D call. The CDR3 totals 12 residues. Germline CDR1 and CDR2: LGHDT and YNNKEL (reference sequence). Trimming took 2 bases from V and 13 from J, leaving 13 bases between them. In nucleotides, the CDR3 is TGTGCCAGCAGCCAAACGGGTCTATTCAAGTATTTT. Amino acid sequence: CASSQTGLFKYF.

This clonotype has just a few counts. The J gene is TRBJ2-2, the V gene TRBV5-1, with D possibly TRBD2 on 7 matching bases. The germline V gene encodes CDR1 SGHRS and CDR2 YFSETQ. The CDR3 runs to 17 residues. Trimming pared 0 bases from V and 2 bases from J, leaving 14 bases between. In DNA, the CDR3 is TGCGCCAGCAGCTTGGTGGGAGGGACACCTAACACCGGGGAGCTGTTTTTT. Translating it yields CASSLVGGTPNTGELFF.

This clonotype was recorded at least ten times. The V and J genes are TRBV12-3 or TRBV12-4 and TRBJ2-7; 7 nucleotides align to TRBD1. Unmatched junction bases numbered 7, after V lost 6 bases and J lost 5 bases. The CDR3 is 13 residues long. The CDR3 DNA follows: TGTGCCAGCAGCCCGACAGGGAGCGACGAGCAGTACTTC. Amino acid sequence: CASSPTGSDEQYF.

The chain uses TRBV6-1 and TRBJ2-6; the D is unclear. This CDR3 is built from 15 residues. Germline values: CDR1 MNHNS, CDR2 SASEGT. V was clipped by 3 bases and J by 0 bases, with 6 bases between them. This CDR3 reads CASSETHSGANVLTF. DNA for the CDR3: TGTGCCAGCAGTGAGACTCACTCTGGGGCCAACGTCCTGACTTTC.

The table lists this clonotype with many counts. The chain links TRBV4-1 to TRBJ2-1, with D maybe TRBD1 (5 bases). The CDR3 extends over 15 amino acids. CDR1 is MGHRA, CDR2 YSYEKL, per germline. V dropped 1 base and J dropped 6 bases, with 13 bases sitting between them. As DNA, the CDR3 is TGCGCCAGCAGCCAAGGACAGACAAGGGGCAATGAGCAGTTCTTC. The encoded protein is CASSQGQTRGNEQFF.

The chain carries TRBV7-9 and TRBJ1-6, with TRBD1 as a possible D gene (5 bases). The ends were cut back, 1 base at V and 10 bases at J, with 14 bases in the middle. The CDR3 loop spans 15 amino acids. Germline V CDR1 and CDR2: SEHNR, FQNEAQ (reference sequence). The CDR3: CASSLVMGRGSPLHF. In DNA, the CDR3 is TGTGCCAGCAGCTTAGTGATGGGGCGCGGATCACCCCTCCACTTT. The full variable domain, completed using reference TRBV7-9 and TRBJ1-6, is DTGVSQNPRHKITKRGQNVTFRCDPISEHNRLYWYRQTLGQGPEFLTYFQNEAQLEKSRLLSDRFSAERPKGSFSTLEIQRTEQGDSAMYLCASSLVMGRGSPLHFGNGTRLTVT.

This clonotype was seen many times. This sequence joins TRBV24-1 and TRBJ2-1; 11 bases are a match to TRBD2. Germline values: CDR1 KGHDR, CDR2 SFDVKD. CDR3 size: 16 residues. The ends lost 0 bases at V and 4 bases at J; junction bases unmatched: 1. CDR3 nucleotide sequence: TGTGCCACCAGTGATTTGACTAGCGGGAGTTACAATGAGCAGTTCTTC. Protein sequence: CATSDLTSGSYNEQFF.

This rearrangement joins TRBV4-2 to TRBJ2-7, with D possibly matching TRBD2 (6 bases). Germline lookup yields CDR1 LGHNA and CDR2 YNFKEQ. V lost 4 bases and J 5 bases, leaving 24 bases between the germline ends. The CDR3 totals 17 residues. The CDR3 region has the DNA TGTGCCAGCAGCCTTAAAGCGGGTGCGCTAGAGGGCCACGAGCAGTACTTC. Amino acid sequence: CASSLKAGALEGHEQYF.

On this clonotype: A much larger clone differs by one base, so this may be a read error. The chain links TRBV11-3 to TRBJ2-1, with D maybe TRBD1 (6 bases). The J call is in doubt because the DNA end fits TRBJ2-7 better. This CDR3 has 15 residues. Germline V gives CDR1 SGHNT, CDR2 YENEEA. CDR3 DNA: TGTGCCAGCAGCCAAAACAGGGTAACCTACAATGAGCAGTACTTC. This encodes CASSQNRVTYNEQYF.

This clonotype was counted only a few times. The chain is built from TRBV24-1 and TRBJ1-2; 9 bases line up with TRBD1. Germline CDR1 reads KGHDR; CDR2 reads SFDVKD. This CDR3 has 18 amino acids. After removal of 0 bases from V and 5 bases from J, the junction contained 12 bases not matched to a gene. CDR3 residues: CATSDLGSTGGFRYGYTF. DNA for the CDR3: TGTGCCACCAGTGATTTGGGGTCGACAGGGGGTTTTCGGTATGGCTACACCTTC.

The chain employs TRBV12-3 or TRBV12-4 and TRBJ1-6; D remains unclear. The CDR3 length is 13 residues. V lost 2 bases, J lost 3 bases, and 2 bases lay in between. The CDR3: CASSLHYNSPLHF. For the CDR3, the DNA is TGTGCCAGCAGTTTACACTATAATTCACCCCTCCACTTT.

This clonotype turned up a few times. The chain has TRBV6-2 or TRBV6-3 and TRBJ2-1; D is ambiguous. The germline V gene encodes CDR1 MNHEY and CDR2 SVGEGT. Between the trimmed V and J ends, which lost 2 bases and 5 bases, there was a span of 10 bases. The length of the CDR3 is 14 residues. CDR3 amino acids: CASSYVLRNNEQFF. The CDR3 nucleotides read TGTGCCAGCAGTTACGTTCTGCGAAACAATGAGCAGTTCTTC.

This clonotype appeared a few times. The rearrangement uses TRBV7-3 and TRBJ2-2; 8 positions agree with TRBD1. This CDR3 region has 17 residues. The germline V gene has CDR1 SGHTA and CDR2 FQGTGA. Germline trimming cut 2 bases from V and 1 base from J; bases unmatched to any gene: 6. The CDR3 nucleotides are TGTGCCAGCAGCTTAGGACAGGGAAGTTTGAACACCGGGGAGCTGTTTTTT. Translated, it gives CASSLGQGSLNTGELFF.

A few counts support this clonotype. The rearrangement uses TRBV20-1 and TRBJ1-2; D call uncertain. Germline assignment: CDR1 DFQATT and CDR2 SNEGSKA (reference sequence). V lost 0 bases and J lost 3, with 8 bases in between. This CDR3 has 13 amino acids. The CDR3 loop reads CSARDTGYYGYTF. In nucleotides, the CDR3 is TGCAGTGCTAGAGATACGGGGTACTATGGCTACACCTTC.

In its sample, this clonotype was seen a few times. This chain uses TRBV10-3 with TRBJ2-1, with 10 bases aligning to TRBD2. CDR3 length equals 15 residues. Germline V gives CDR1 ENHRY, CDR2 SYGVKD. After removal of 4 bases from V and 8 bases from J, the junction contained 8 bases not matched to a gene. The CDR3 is CAISVERGGPDEQFF. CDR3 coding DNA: TGTGCCATCAGTGTGGAGCGGGGGGGCCCAGATGAGCAGTTCTTC.

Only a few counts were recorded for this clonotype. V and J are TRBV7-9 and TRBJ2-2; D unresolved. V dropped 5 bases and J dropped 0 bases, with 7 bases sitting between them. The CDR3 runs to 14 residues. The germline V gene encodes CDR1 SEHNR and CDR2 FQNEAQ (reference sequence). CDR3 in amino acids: CASSPKTNTGELFF. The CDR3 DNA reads TGTGCCAGCAGCCCCAAAACGAACACCGGGGAGCTGTTTTTT. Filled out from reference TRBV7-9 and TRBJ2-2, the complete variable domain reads DTGVSQNPRHKITKRGQNVTFRCDPISEHNRLYWYRQTLGQGPEFLTYFQNEAQLEKSRLLSDRFSAERPKGSFSTLEIQRTEQGDSAMYLCASSPKTNTGELFFGEGSRLTVL.

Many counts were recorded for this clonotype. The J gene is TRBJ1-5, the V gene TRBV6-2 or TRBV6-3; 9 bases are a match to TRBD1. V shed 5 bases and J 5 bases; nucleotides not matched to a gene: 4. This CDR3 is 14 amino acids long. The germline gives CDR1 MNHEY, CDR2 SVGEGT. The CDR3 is CASSLTGGHQPQHF. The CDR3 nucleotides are TGTGCCAGCAGTCTTACAGGGGGCCATCAGCCCCAGCATTTT.

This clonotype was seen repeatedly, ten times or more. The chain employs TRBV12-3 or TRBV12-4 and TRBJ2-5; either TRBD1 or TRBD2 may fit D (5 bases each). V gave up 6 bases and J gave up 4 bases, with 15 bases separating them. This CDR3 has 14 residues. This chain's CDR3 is CASSRDSRGETQYF. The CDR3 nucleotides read TGTGCCAGCAGCCGGGATTCGAGGGGAGAGACCCAGTACTTC.

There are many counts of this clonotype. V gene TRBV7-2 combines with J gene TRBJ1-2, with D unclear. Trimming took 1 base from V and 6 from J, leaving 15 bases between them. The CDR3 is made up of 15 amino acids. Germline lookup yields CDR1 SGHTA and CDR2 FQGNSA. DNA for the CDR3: TGTGCCAGCAGCTTAGTCCAGCCCCTGGTGCATGGCTACACCTTC. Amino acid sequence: CASSLVQPLVHGYTF.

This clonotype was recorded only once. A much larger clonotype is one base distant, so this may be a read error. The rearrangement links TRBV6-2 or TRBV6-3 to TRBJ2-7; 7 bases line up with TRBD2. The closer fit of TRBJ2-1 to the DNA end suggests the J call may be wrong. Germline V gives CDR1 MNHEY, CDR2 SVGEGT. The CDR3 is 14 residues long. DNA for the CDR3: TGTGCCAGCAGTACCGGACTAGAGCCCTACGAGCAGTTCTTC. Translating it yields CASSTGLEPYEQFF.

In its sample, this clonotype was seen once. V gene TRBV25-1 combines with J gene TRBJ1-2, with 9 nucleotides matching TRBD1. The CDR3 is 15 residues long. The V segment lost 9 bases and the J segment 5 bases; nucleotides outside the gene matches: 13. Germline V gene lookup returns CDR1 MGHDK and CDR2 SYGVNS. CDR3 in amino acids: CARRPYRGRGYGYTF. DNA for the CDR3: TGTGCCAGAAGACCCTACAGGGGGCGAGGGTATGGCTACACCTTC.

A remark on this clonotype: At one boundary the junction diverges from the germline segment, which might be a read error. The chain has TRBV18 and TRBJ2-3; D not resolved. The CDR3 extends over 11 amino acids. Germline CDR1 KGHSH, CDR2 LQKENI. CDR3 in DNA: TGTGCCAGCTCACTAACAGATACGCGGTATTTT. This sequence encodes CASSLTDTRYF.

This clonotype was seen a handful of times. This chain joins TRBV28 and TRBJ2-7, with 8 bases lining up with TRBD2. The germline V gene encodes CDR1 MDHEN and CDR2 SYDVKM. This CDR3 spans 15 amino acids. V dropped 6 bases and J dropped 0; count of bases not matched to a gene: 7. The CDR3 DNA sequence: TGTGCCAGCAGCCGAGTAGCGGGAAGCTCCTACGAGCAGTACTTC. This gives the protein CASSRVAGSSYEQYF.